This T cell receptor (beta chain) was captured by sequencing in a study of blood T cell repertoires in COVID-19. Sequencing was performed with immunoSEQ multiplex PCR; in TCRdb, only in-frame clones are kept and a portion is missing. There are 80,000 to 90,000 clones in the sample; approximately 86% occur only once, and 1.2% lies in the top ten. Germline V lookup: CDR1 SEHNR, CDR2 FQNEAQ (reference sequence). The CDR3 consists of 15 residues. Trimming pared 0 bases from V and 3 bases from J, leaving 9 bases between. The chain recombines TRBV7-9 with TRBJ1-3; no reliable D call. Sequencing input: peripheral blood. This TCR was sampled from a man older than 75 with active or convalescent COVID-19. The CDR3 DNA reads as TGTGCCAGCAGCTTAGCGGGGAGTTATGGAAACACCATATATTTT. It translates to CASSLAGSYGNTIYF.